This T cell receptor beta chain appears in the sequencing data of a study of cytomegalovirus exposure and HLA in healthy donors. Germline CDR1 and CDR2: SGDLS and YYNGEE. The CDR3 is made up of 13 amino acids. Trimming removed 1 base at V and 5 bases at J, with 8 bases between. Overall study results and limits: The authors reported that TCR beta sequences could predict HLA-A and HLA-B alleles. These predictions were accurate for most subjects in the first cohort. A later analysis revealed that TCR association rates differed between HLA loci, peaking at DRB1 and bottoming out at HLA-C. In an earlier analysis, in approximately 570 donors, most V segments appeared productive either ~90% or ~30% of the time.

All donors participated as healthy donors of bone marrow. Details on this clone: No antigen is known for it.

60 Vbeta and 13 Jbeta primers were used in PCR. Sequencing used immunoSEQ multiplex PCR; TCRdb keeps in-frame clones, though not all of them. Seen here are some 160,000 clones, around 80% observed once, and the top ten hold approximately 5.1%. Material: PBMCs. The sequence derives from a man between 40 and 49 years old in good health and CMV-seronegative. The chain joins TRBV9 to TRBJ2-3; a weak D match, TRBD1 (6 bases). DNA for the CDR3: TGTGCCAGCAGCGTACAGGGGCAAGATACGCAGTATTTT. Translated: CASSVQGQDTQYF.